This TCR beta chain was sequenced for a study of blood T cell repertoires in COVID-19. About the study: From the United States, Italy and Spain came samples of acute and convalescent COVID-19.

The CDR3 runs 14 residues. Trimming cost V 4 bases and J 5 bases, with 14 bases left between them. Germline-derived CDR1 and CDR2 are SNHLY and FYNNEI. Libraries were prepared by immunoSEQ multiplex PCR; TCRdb keeps only in-frame clonotypes and omits some of them. The sample records under 80,000 clones, 75% to 85% being singletons. The chain has TRBV2 and TRBJ1-1, with D perhaps TRBD1 (6 bases). The specimen was peripheral blood. The origin of this receptor is a man older than 75 with acute or convalescent COVID-19. CDR3 bases: TGTGCCAGCAGTGTAGGACAGCAGACTACTGAAGCTTTCTTT. It translates to CASSVGQQTTEAFF.